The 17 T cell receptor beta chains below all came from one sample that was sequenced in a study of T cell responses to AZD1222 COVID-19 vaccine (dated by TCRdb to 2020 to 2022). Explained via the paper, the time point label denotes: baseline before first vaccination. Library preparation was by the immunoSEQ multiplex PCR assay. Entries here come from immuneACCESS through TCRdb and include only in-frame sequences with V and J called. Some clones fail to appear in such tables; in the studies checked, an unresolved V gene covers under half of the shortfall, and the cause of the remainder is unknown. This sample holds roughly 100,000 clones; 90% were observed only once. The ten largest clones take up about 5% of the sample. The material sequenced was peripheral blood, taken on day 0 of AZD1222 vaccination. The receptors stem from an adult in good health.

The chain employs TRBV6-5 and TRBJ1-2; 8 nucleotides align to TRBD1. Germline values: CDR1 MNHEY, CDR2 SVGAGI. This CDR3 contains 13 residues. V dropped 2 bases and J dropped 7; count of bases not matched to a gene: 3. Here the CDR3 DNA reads TGTGCCAGCAGTTACGCACAGGGGGGTGGCTACACCTTC. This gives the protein CASSYAQGGGYTF.

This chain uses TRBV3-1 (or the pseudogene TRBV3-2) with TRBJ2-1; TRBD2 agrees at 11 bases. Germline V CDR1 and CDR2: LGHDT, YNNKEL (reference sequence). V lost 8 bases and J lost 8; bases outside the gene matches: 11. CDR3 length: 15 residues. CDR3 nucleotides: TGTGCCAGCGGTTATCCGGGACTAGCGGCAGATGAGCAGTTCTTC. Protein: CASGYPGLAADEQFF.

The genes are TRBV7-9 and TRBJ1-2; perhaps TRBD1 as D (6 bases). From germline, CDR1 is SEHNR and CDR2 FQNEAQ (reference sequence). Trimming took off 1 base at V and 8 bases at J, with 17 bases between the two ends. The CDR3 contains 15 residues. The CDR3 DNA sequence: TGTGCCAGCAGCTTAGATGTTTGGGGGGCTAAGGGCTACACCTTC. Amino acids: CASSLDVWGAKGYTF.

This chain's CDR3 is CASLLASYNEQFF. CDR3 sequence (DNA): TGTGCCAGCCTACTAGCGTCGTACAATGAGCAGTTCTTC. This sequence joins TRBV6-5 and TRBJ2-1; 7 bases are a match to TRBD2. The CDR3 has 13 amino acids. The V gene end was trimmed by 8 bases and the J gene end by 4 bases; junction bases not matched to a gene: 5. From germline, CDR1 is MNHEY and CDR2 SVGAGI.

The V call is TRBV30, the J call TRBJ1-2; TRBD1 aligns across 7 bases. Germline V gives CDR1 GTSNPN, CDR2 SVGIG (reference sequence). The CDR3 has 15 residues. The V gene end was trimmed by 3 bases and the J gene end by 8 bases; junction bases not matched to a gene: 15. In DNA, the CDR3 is TGTGCCTGGAGACCTAGCGACAGGGAATCTGGAGGCTACACCTTC. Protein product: CAWRPSDRESGGYTF.

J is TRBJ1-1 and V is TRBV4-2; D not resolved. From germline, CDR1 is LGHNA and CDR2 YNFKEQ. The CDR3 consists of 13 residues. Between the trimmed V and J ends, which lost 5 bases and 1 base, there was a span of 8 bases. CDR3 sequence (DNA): TGTGCCAGCAGCGATAACAGGAACACTGAAGCTTTCTTT. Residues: CASSDNRNTEAFF.

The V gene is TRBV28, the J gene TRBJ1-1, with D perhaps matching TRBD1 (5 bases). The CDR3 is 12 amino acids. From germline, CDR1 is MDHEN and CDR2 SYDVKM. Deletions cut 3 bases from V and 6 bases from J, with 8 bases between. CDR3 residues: CASSLQGSEAFF. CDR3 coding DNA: TGTGCCAGCAGTTTGCAGGGCTCTGAAGCTTTCTTT.

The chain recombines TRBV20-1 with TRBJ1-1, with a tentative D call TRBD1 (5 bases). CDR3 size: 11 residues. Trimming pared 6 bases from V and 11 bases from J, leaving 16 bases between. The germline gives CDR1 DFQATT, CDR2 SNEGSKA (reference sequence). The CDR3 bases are TGCAGTGCGGTTCAGGGTTTTGGTGCTTTCTTT. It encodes CSAVQGFGAFF.

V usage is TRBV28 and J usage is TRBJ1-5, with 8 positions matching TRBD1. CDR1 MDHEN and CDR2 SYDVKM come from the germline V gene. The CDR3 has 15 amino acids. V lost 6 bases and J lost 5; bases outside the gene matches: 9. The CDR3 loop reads CASSPAGGAYQPQHF. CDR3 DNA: TGTGCCAGCAGCCCTGCAGGGGGCGCTTATCAGCCCCAGCATTTT.

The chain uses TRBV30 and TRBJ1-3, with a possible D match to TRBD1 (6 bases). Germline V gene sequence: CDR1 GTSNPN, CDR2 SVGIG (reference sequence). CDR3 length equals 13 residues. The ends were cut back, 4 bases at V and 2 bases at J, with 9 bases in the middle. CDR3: CAWNTGPGNTIYF. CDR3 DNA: TGTGCCTGGAACACAGGGCCTGGAAACACCATATATTTT.

CDR3 residues: CASSLVGETQYF. The CDR3, as DNA: TGTGCCAGCAGTTTGGTGGGAGAGACCCAGTACTTC. This chain uses TRBV6-9 with TRBJ2-5; the D is unclear. V lost 4 bases and J 4 bases, leaving 7 bases between the germline ends. The CDR3 length is 12 residues. CDR1 and CDR2 (germline): MNHGY, SVAAGI.

For the CDR3, the DNA is TGTGCCAGCAAAACCGGGACGGGACTCATACCCCTCCACTTT. Its protein product is CASKTGTGLIPLHF. The chain couples TRBV27 to TRBJ1-6, with D tentatively TRBD1 (5 bases). The CDR3 extends over 14 amino acids. V lost 7 bases and J lost 12, with 19 bases in between. Germline V gene data show CDR1 as MNHEY and CDR2 as SMNVEV (reference sequence).

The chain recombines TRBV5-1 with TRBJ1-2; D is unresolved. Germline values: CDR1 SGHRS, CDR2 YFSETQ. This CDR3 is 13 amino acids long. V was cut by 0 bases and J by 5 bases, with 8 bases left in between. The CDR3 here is CASSLEGGYGYTF. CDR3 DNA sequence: TGCGCCAGCAGCTTGGAGGGAGGATATGGCTACACCTTC. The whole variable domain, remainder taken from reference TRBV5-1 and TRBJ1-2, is KAGVTQTPRYLIKTRGQQVTLSCSPISGHRSVSWYQQTPGQGLQFLFEYFSETQRNKGNFPGRFSGRQFSNSRSEMNVSTLELGDSALYLCASSLEGGYGYTFGSGTRLTVV.

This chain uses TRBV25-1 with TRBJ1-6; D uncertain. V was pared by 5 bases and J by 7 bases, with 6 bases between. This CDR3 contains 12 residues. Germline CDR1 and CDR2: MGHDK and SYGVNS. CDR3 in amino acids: CASSSSNSPLHF. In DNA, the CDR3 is TGTGCCAGCAGTTCGAGCAATTCACCCCTCCACTTT.

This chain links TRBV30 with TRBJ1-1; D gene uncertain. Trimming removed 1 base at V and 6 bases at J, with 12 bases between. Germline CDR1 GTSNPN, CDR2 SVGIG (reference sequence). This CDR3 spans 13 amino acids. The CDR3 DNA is TGTGCCTGGAGTGGTTTAACCGGCCCTGAAGCTTTCTTT. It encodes CAWSGLTGPEAFF.

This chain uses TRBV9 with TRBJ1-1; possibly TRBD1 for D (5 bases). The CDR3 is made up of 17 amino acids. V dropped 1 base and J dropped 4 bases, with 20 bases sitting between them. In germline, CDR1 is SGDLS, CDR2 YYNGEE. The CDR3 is CASSVFSAGWEGTEAFF. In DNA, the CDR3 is TGTGCCAGCAGCGTATTTTCGGCAGGGTGGGAAGGCACTGAAGCTTTCTTT. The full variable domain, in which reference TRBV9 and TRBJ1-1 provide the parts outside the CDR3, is DSGVTQTPKHLITATGQRVTLRCSPRSGDLSVYWYQQSLDQGLQFLIQYYNGEERAKGNILERFSAQQFPDLHSELNLSSLELGDSALYFCASSVFSAGWEGTEAFFGQGTRLTVV.

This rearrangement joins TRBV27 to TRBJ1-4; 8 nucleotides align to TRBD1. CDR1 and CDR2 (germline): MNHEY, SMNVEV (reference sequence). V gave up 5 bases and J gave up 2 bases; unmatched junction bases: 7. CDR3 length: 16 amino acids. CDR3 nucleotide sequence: TGTGCCAGCAGTATCGGACAGGGAGGGACTAATGAAAAACTGTTTTTT. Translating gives CASSIGQGGTNEKLFF.